Shown below are 21 T cell receptor beta chains from a single sample sequenced in a study of cytomegalovirus exposure and HLA in healthy donors. Primers included in the PCR were 60 Vbeta and 13 Jbeta primers. Sequenced by immunoSEQ multiplex PCR; TCRdb stores in-frame clones only, minus some. The sample consists of 95,000 to 150,000 clones, around 80% of them appearing once. The sequenced material came from PBMCs. The receptors shown here come from a woman under 40 in good health and CMV-seronegative.

The chain links TRBV6-5 to TRBJ1-1, with D unresolved. The CDR3 runs 13 residues. Between the trimmed V and J ends, which lost 2 bases and 1 base, there was a span of 5 bases. From germline, CDR1 is MNHEY and CDR2 SVGAGI. The CDR3 coding sequence is TGTGCCAGCAGTTACGAGGCGAACACTGAAGCTTTCTTT. It specifies CASSYEANTEAFF.

This clone has a handful of counts. The V and J genes are TRBV18 and TRBJ2-4; tentative D call: TRBD1 (6 bases). Germline CDR1 reads KGHSH; CDR2 reads LQKENI. The V end lost 5 bases, the J end lost 3 bases, and 17 bases lay between the germline ends. CDR3 length: 16 amino acids. CDR3 region: CASSDAAQGSKNIQYF. Here the CDR3 DNA reads TGTGCCAGCTCAGACGCCGCCCAGGGGAGCAAAAACATTCAGTACTTC.

The rearrangement uses TRBV19 and TRBJ1-1; 9 nucleotides line up with TRBD1. There are 17 residues in the CDR3. The J segment lost 6 bases and the V segment lost 4 bases, leaving 15 bases of the junction unmatched. Germline V gene lookup returns CDR1 LNHDA and CDR2 SQIVND (reference sequence). The CDR3 DNA is TGTGCCAGTAGTACTAACAAAATGGGACAGGGCATTTCTGAAGCTTTCTTT. Protein product: CASSTNKMGQGISEAFF. The entire variable domain, with the rest obtained from reference TRBV19 and TRBJ1-1, is as follows: DGGITQSPKYLFRKEGQNVTLSCEQNLNHDAMYWYRQDPGQGLRLIYYSQIVNDFQKGDIAEGYSVSREKKESFPLTVTSAQKNPTAFYLCASSTNKMGQGISEAFFGQGTRLTVV.

This sequence joins TRBV6-5 and TRBJ1-1, with 7 nucleotides matching TRBD1. This CDR3 contains 14 residues. With V trimmed by 10 bases and J by 0 bases, 8 bases remained unmatched. Germline V gives CDR1 MNHEY, CDR2 SVGAGI. For the CDR3, the DNA is TGTGCCATCAAGAGGGACAGAATGAACACTGAAGCTTTCTTT. Amino acids: CAIKRDRMNTEAFF.

V and J are TRBV2 and TRBJ2-3; 7 nucleotides agree with TRBD2. Germline assignment: CDR1 SNHLY and CDR2 FYNNEI. V trimming: 3 bases; J trimming: 2 bases; junction bases outside the gene matches: 8. The CDR3 has 16 residues. The CDR3 DNA is TGTGCCAGCAGTGATAACTTGCGGGAGTACACAGATACGCAGTATTTT. It translates to CASSDNLREYTDTQYF.

V is TRBV19 and J is TRBJ1-5, with TRBD1 identical over 7 bases. Germline V CDR1 and CDR2: LNHDA, SQIVND (reference sequence). CDR3 length: 16 amino acids. Germline trimming cut 4 bases from V and 7 bases from J; bases unmatched to any gene: 13. The CDR3 loop is CASSNHRGPVEQPQHF. The CDR3 DNA is TGTGCCAGTAGTAACCACAGGGGCCCGGTAGAACAGCCCCAGCATTTT. The variable domain in full, with the rest retrieved from reference TRBV19 and TRBJ1-5, is DGGITQSPKYLFRKEGQNVTLSCEQNLNHDAMYWYRQDPGQGLRLIYYSQIVNDFQKGDIAEGYSVSREKKESFPLTVTSAQKNPTAFYLCASSNHRGPVEQPQHFGDGTRLSIL.

The V call is TRBV27, the J call TRBJ2-3; TRBD1 matches 10 bases. V gave up 0 bases and J gave up 3 bases; unmatched junction bases: 3. The V gene's germline CDR1 is MNHEY and CDR2 SMNVEV (reference sequence). The CDR3 is 16 residues long. CDR3 bases: TGTGCCAGCAGTTTATCAGGGACAGGGGCAACAGATACGCAGTATTTT. Its protein product is CASSLSGTGATDTQYF.

CDR3 in amino acids: CASNTGTSASYEQYF. The CDR3, as DNA: TGTGCCAGCAATACGGGGACTAGCGCCTCCTACGAGCAGTACTTC. This chain links TRBV6-1 with TRBJ2-7; 10 bases agree with TRBD2. Germline assignment: CDR1 MNHNS and CDR2 SASEGT. V dropped 7 bases and J dropped 0; count of bases not matched to a gene: 6. CDR3 length equals 15 residues.

J is TRBJ2-7 and V is TRBV7-2; tentative D call: TRBD1 (6 bases). Germline V gene data show CDR1 as SGHTA and CDR2 as FQGNSA. This CDR3 has 11 amino acids. Trimming removed 5 bases from V and 7 bases from J, with 9 bases in between. CDR3 bases: TGTGCCAGCAGCAGACAGGAGGAGCAGTACTTC. It specifies CASSRQEEQYF.

The chain is built from TRBV5-1 and TRBJ2-1, with 9 bases aligning to TRBD1. Germline trimming cut 4 bases from V and 5 bases from J; bases unmatched to any gene: 4. Germline CDR1 and CDR2: SGHRS and YFSETQ. The CDR3 totals 14 residues. The CDR3 DNA reads as TGCGCCAGCAGCCCGACAGGGGGTAACAATGAGCAGTTCTTC. Encoded protein: CASSPTGGNNEQFF.

The chain employs TRBV10-2 and TRBJ2-5, with D hard to call. V lost 5 bases and J 4 bases, leaving 8 bases between the germline ends. The CDR3 has 12 amino acids. Germline V gene lookup returns CDR1 WSHSY and CDR2 SAAADI. CDR3 nucleotides: TGCGCCAGCAGTCCTACTCTAGAGACCCAGTACTTC. Translated: CASSPTLETQYF.

This chain joins TRBV7-2 and TRBJ2-7; maybe TRBD1 (6 bases). V lost 0 bases and J lost 3, with 12 bases in between. Germline lookup yields CDR1 SGHTA and CDR2 FQGNSA. CDR3 length: 15 residues. The DNA of the CDR3 is TGTGCCAGCAGCTTAGCCGGACAGCGGATCTACGAGCAGTACTTC. It specifies CASSLAGQRIYEQYF.

The CDR3 loop reads CASSSAGGGGTYEQYF. The CDR3 DNA reads as TGTGCCAGCAGTTCGGCCGGAGGCGGGGGGACCTACGAGCAGTACTTC. The rearrangement joins TRBV28 to TRBJ2-7; 8 positions match TRBD2. The germline V gene has CDR1 MDHEN and CDR2 SYDVKM. This CDR3 contains 16 residues. Germline trimming cut 4 bases from V and 2 bases from J; bases unmatched to any gene: 10.

In the case of this clone: Other nucleotide sequences in the sample specify the same CDR3. This chain uses TRBV6-5 with TRBJ1-1; 7 bases fit TRBD1. The V segment lost 0 bases and the J segment 3 bases; nucleotides outside the gene matches: 1. The CDR3 spans 14 residues. CDR1 MNHEY and CDR2 SVGAGI come from the germline V gene. The chain's CDR3 is CASSYSRGHTEAFF. The DNA for the CDR3 is TGTGCCAGCAGTTACTCGAGGGGGCACACTGAAGCTTTCTTT.

This clone was seen once. The chain carries TRBV2 and TRBJ1-4; D remains unclear. The V end was cut by 5 bases, the J end by 7 bases, with 5 bases between. Germline CDR1 and CDR2: SNHLY and FYNNEI. The CDR3 spans 11 residues. The CDR3 DNA follows: TGTGCCAGCAGTAACAGTGAAAAACTGTTTTTT. It encodes CASSNSEKLFF.

The chain is built from TRBV29-1 and TRBJ2-5; 8 bases match TRBD2. With V trimmed by 6 bases and J by 5 bases, 8 bases remained unmatched. The CDR3 is 13 residues long. Germline loops: CDR1 SQVTM, CDR2 ANQGSEA. The CDR3 sequence: CSVFGGEYETQYF. For the CDR3, the DNA is TGCAGCGTCTTCGGGGGGGAGTACGAGACCCAGTACTTC.

The table lists this clone with a count of one. This chain uses TRBV6-5 with TRBJ1-2; TRBD1 matches 7 bases. This CDR3 is built from 15 residues. Germline values: CDR1 MNHEY, CDR2 SVGAGI. Trimming at V came to 5 bases and at J to 5 bases, leaving 11 bases not matched to a gene. CDR3 nucleotides: TGTGCCAGCAGTACCACAGGGGCCGGGGCTTATGGCTACACCTTC. Amino acid sequence: CASSTTGAGAYGYTF.

V and J are TRBV19 and TRBJ1-1; D not resolved. The CDR3 is 15 residues long. Trimming left V 1 base short and J 0 bases short, with 9 bases between. Per the germline V gene, CDR1 is LNHDA and CDR2 is SQIVND (reference sequence). The CDR3 spells CASSIGRQLNTEAFF. CDR3 bases: TGTGCCAGTAGTATAGGGCGGCAGTTGAACACTGAAGCTTTCTTT.

The chain employs TRBV7-9 and TRBJ2-5, with 10 bases lining up with TRBD2. The end of the DNA is better explained by TRBJ2-7, so the J call may be wrong. Germline loops: CDR1 SEHNR, CDR2 FQNEAQ (reference sequence). CDR3 size: 16 residues. This CDR3 is CASSSRTSGALYEQYF. The CDR3 bases are TGTGCCAGCAGCTCCCGGACTAGCGGAGCCCTCTACGAGCAGTACTTC.

The J gene is TRBJ1-2, the V gene TRBV10-3; D gene unclear. The V end was cut by 6 bases, the J end by 5 bases, with 10 bases between. Germline V gene lookup returns CDR1 ENHRY and CDR2 SYGVKD. This CDR3 comprises 12 residues. CDR3 amino acids: CAISYTHYGYTF. Here the CDR3 DNA reads TGTGCCATCAGCTATACCCATTATGGCTACACCTTC.

The chain employs TRBV5-6 and TRBJ2-2; D unclear. With 0 bases removed from V and 4 bases from J, the gap between germline ends came to 7 bases. The CDR3 has 14 residues. Germline V gene sequence: CDR1 SGHDT, CDR2 YYEEEE. For the CDR3, the DNA is TGTGCCAGCAGCTTGGTGACATCCACCGGGGAGCTGTTTTTT. Translation: CASSLVTSTGELFF.